This TCR beta chain was identified in a study of cytomegalovirus exposure and HLA in healthy donors. Sequencing was performed with immunoSEQ multiplex PCR; in TCRdb, only in-frame clones are kept and a portion is missing. The sample records about 160,000 clones, approximately 86% being singletons. Regarding the study as a whole: Reports indicated that the classifier achieved high specificity and sensitivity in diagnosing cytomegalovirus status. The authors listed 180 or so TCR beta chains as cytomegalovirus-associated.

CDR1 and CDR2 (germline): SNHLY, FYNNEI. The CDR3 is made up of 13 amino acids. Trimming at V came to 8 bases and at J to 3 bases, leaving 3 bases not matched to a gene. Turning to this clone: Its antigen is not identified.

Material for sequencing was PBMCs. The V call is TRBV2, the J call TRBJ1-5, with 8 bases identical to TRBD1. The sequence was obtained from a young woman in good health and CMV-seronegative. CDR3 amino acids: CASEGQDNQPQHF. The CDR3, as DNA: TGTGCCAGCGAGGGACAGGACAATCAGCCCCAGCATTTT.